This paragraph reports one T cell receptor (beta chain). The sample is drawn from a study of T cell changes during pregnancy in multiple sclerosis. Sequencing was performed with immunoSEQ multiplex PCR; in TCRdb, only in-frame clones are kept and a portion is missing. The repertoire holds under 50,000 clones, about 88% seen once, with 4.1% in the top ten. V lost 3 bases and J 2 bases, leaving 9 bases between the germline ends. CDR1 is MRHNA and CDR2 is SNTAGT in the germline V gene. The CDR3 length is 14 residues. The input for sequencing was CD8+ T cells from peripheral blood mononuclear cells, taken in the first trimester of pregnancy. This sequence originates from a female donor with multiple sclerosis, enrolled in a pregnancy study. This sequence joins TRBV6-4 and TRBJ2-3, with D perhaps matching TRBD1 (6 bases). This CDR3 reads CASSETGYTDTQYF. The CDR3 DNA reads as TGTGCCAGCAGTGAAACAGGGTACACAGATACGCAGTATTTT.